One and the same sample provided the 13 T cell receptor beta chains below, sequenced in a study of radiotherapy plus CTLA-4 blockade in lung cancer. TCRdb keeps only in-frame clones here, not all; method: immunoSEQ multiplex PCR. The sample lists some 51,000 clones, 77% occurring once. The sequencing used peripheral blood, collected from a patient treated with radiotherapy plus ipilimumab. The origin of the receptors is a human donor with non-small cell lung cancer whose response to radiotherapy plus ipilimumab could not be evaluated.

The J gene is TRBJ1-1, the V gene TRBV5-5; perhaps TRBD1 as D (6 bases). The V end lost 4 bases, the J end lost 1 base, and 14 bases lay between the germline ends. Per germline, CDR1 SGHKS and CDR2 YYEKEE (reference sequence). The CDR3 length is 15 residues. The CDR3 is CASSATGTQNTEAFF. The CDR3, as DNA: TGTGCCAGCAGCGCAACAGGGACCCAGAACACTGAAGCTTTCTTT.

This chain connects TRBV11-2 to TRBJ2-4; 8 bases agree with TRBD2. V shed 1 base and J 8 bases; nucleotides not matched to a gene: 1. Per the germline V gene, CDR1 is SGHAT and CDR2 is FQNNGV. CDR3 length equals 13 residues. The DNA of the CDR3 is TGTGCCAGCAGCTTAGGACTAGCGTACATTCAGTACTTC. Amino acid sequence: CASSLGLAYIQYF. The full variable domain, in which reference TRBV11-2 and TRBJ2-4 provide the parts outside the CDR3, is EAGVAQSPRYKIIEKRQSVAFWCNPISGHATLYWYQQILGQGPKLLIQFQNNGVVDDSQLPKDRFSAERLKGVDSTLKIQPAKLEDSAVYLCASSLGLAYIQYFGAGTRLSVL.

The rearrangement uses TRBV6-5 and TRBJ1-2; 8 nucleotides align to TRBD1. With 6 bases clipped from V and 2 bases from J, the junction kept 5 bases outside the gene matches. The length of the CDR3 is 14 residues. Germline V gene lookup returns CDR1 MNHEY and CDR2 SVGAGI. CDR3 nucleotide sequence: TGTGCCAGCAGGCGGACAGGGAGCAACTATGGCTACACCTTC. This gives the protein CASRRTGSNYGYTF.

The chain has TRBV5-4 and TRBJ1-1; 11 nucleotides agree with TRBD1. CDR3 length: 15 amino acids. Unmatched junction bases numbered 6, after V lost 4 bases and J lost 4 bases. Germline-derived CDR1 and CDR2 are SGHNT and YYREEE (reference sequence). This CDR3 is CASSPDRGRRTEAFF. CDR3 DNA sequence: TGTGCCAGCAGCCCGGACAGGGGGCGACGCACTGAAGCTTTCTTT.

This clone was counted a few times. V is TRBV21-1 and J is TRBJ2-7; TRBD1 is the table's D call and was not checked against the DNA. TRBV21-1 is a known pseudogene. CDR3 length equals 12 residues. The CDR3 loop reads CASSNLQGEQYF. The CDR3 DNA reads TGTGCCAGCAGCAACCTACAGGGGGAGCAGTACTTC.

This clone was detected once. This sequence joins TRBV6-5 and TRBJ2-1, with 8 bases aligning to TRBD2. V was pared by 6 bases and J by 0 bases, with 4 bases of the junction left unmatched. The CDR3 is made up of 15 amino acids. CDR1 is MNHEY, CDR2 SVGAGI, per germline. The CDR3 loop is CASSTSGSSYNEQFF. The DNA for the CDR3 is TGTGCCAGCAGCACAAGCGGGAGCTCCTACAATGAGCAGTTCTTC.

This clone was observed once. The chain couples TRBV7-2 to TRBJ1-5; D is possibly TRBD1 (6 bases). This CDR3 has 16 amino acids. Germline V gene lookup returns CDR1 SGHTA and CDR2 FQGNSA. Trimming stripped 1 base from V and 4 bases from J, with 14 bases between. CDR3 DNA: TGTGCCAGCAGCTTAGGAGCGGGGGGCCCTAATCAGCCCCAGCATTTT. Translation: CASSLGAGGPNQPQHF. Drawing the rest from reference TRBV7-2 and TRBJ1-5, the complete variable domain is GAGVSQSPSNKVTEKGKDVELRCDPISGHTALYWYRQSLGQGLEFLIYFQGNSAPDKSGLPSDRFSAERTGGSVSTLTIQRTQQEDSAVYLCASSLGAGGPNQPQHFGDGTRLSIL.

This chain links TRBV7-9 with TRBJ2-7; D perhaps matches TRBD1 (5 bases). Per germline, CDR1 SEHNR and CDR2 FQNEAQ (reference sequence). Trimming pared 1 base from V and 0 bases from J, leaving 10 bases between. The CDR3 totals 15 residues. CDR3 sequence reads: CASSLGGQNSYEQYF. The DNA of the CDR3 is TGTGCCAGCAGCTTAGGGGGCCAAAACTCCTACGAGCAGTACTTC. The complete variable domain, with remaining parts taken from reference TRBV7-9 and TRBJ2-7, reads DTGVSQNPRHKITKRGQNVTFRCDPISEHNRLYWYRQTLGQGPEFLTYFQNEAQLEKSRLLSDRFSAERPKGSFSTLEIQRTEQGDSAMYLCASSLGGQNSYEQYFGPGTRLTVT.

V and J are TRBV4-3 and TRBJ2-1, with TRBD2 matching 8 bases. The germline V gene has CDR1 LGHNA and CDR2 YSLEER. V shed 4 bases, J shed 0 bases, and the junction held 14 bases outside the gene matches. This CDR3 region has 19 residues. This chain's CDR3 is CASSRPPAGVASSYNEQFF. The CDR3 DNA follows: TGCGCCAGCAGCCGACCCCCAGCGGGGGTCGCAAGCTCCTACAATGAGCAGTTCTTC.

This chain uses TRBV7-2 with TRBJ2-3; TRBD1 aligns across 7 bases. V gave up 4 bases and J gave up 1 base; unmatched junction bases: 2. Germline assignment: CDR1 SGHTA and CDR2 FQGNSA. The CDR3 loop spans 14 amino acids. CDR3 nucleotides: TGTGCCAGCAGCTACGGACAGGGCACAGATACGCAGTATTTT. Translation: CASSYGQGTDTQYF.

This chain links TRBV7-7 with TRBJ2-5, with 8 bases fitting TRBD2. Germline-derived CDR1 and CDR2 are SSHAT and FNYEAQ (reference sequence). The ends lost 5 bases at V and 5 bases at J; junction bases unmatched: 4. CDR3 length: 13 residues. The CDR3 loop is CASSPGGRETQYF. In DNA, the CDR3 is TGTGCCAGCAGCCCGGGGGGGCGGGAGACCCAGTACTTC.

The V call is TRBV7-3, the J call TRBJ2-3; 7 nucleotides align to TRBD2. The V gene's germline CDR1 is SGHTA and CDR2 FQGTGA. This CDR3 spans 13 amino acids. The J segment lost 8 bases and the V segment lost 7 bases, leaving 9 bases of the junction unmatched. The CDR3 region has the DNA TGTGCCAGCAACGGGGGGAATTACGGTACGCAGTATTTT. Translation gives CASNGGNYGTQYF.

In its sample, this clone was seen a few times. The V call is TRBV19, the J call TRBJ2-7; weak D call: TRBD1 (5 bases). Trimming left V 8 bases short and J 3 bases short, with 11 bases between. Germline CDR1 LNHDA, CDR2 SQIVND (reference sequence). There are 12 residues in the CDR3. The CDR3: CASGDRYYEQYF. DNA of the CDR3: TGTGCCAGTGGCGACAGATACTACGAGCAGTACTTC.